This TCR beta chain was captured by sequencing in a study of Ad26.COV2.S vaccination and SARS-CoV-2 variants. TCRdb keeps only in-frame clones here, not all; method: immunoSEQ multiplex PCR. The sample contains approximately 480,000 clones, roughly nine tenths of which appear only once. This clone was seen a single time. This CDR3 spans 15 amino acids. Trimming took 3 bases from V and 2 from J, leaving 11 bases between them. Germline V gene data show CDR1 as LNHDA and CDR2 as SQIVND (reference sequence). Treatment: approximately 18 received Ad26.COV2.S at low or high dose, single or two shots; roughly five received placebo; per-sample allocation not given. After the first vaccine or placebo injection, samples were drawn on day 63.

The input for sequencing was peripheral blood, taken in a trial of Ad26.COV2.S vaccine versus placebo. The clonotype originates from a person between 18 and 59 years old who received the Ad26.COV2.S COVID-19 vaccine or a placebo. The rearrangement links TRBV19 to TRBJ1-5, with a possible D match to TRBD1 (5 bases). CDR3 region: CASSMGVSGNQPQHF. In nucleotides, the CDR3 is TGTGCCAGTAGTATGGGGGTTTCGGGCAATCAGCCCCAGCATTTT.